This TCR beta chain was identified in a study of patients and donors after allogeneic stem cell transplantation. TCRdb reprocessed the RT-PCR reads with MiXCR, giving one entry per CDR3 protein. The sample includes about 960,000 distinct CDR3 sequences, about a sixth of them seen just once. The CDR3 extends over 14 amino acids. V shed 4 bases and J 6 bases; nucleotides not matched to a gene: 5. From germline, CDR1 is MRHNA and CDR2 SNTAGT. Sequenced: blood, either unsorted or a sorted T cell fraction (not recorded which). V usage is TRBV6-4 and J usage is TRBJ1-2, with 10 bases lining up with TRBD1. This TCR was recovered from a human donor who was either an allogeneic HSCT recipient or a stem cell or donor lymphocyte infusion donor (not recorded which). It is not recorded whose cells these are; they may come from a transplant donor. CDR3 loop: CASSGSGTGDGYTF. DNA for the CDR3: TGTGCCAGCAGTGGTTCCGGGACAGGGGATGGCTACACCTTC.